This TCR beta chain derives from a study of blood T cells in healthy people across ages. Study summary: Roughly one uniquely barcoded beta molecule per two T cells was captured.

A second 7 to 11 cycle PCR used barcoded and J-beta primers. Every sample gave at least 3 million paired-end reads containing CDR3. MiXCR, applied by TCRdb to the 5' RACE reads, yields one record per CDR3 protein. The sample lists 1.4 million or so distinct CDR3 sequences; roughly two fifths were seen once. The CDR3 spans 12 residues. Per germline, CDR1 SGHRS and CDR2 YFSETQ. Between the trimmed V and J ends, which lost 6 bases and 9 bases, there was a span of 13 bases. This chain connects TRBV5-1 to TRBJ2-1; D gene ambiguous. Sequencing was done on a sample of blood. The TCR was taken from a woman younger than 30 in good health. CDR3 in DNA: TGCGCCAGCATCCCAGGTACGGTTGAGCAGTTCTTC. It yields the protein CASIPGTVEQFF.